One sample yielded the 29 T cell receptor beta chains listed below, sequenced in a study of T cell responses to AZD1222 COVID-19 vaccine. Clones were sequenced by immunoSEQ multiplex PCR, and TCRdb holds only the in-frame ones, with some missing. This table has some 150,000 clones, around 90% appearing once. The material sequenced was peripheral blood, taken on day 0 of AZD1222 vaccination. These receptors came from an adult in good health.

This CDR3 is CASSPSGRARETQYF. DNA for the CDR3: TGTGCCAGCAGTCCCAGCGGGAGGGCCCGGGAGACCCAGTACTTC. This chain connects TRBV27 to TRBJ2-5; 10 bases match TRBD2. The CDR3 is 15 residues long. After removal of 5 bases from V and 5 bases from J, the junction contained 8 bases not matched to a gene. CDR1 and CDR2 from the germline V gene are MNHEY and SMNVEV (reference sequence).

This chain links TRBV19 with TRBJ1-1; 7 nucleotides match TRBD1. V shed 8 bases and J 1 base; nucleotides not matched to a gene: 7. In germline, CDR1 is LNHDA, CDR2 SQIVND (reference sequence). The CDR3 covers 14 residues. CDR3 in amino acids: CASALTGENTEAFF. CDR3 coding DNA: TGTGCCAGTGCCCTAACAGGGGAGAACACTGAAGCTTTCTTT.

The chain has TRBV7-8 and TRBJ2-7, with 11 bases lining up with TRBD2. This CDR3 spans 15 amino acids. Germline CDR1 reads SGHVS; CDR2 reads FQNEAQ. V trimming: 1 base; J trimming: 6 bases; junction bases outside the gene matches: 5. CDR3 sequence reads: CASSLGTSGSSEQYF. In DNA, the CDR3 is TGTGCCAGCAGCTTAGGTACTAGCGGGAGCAGCGAGCAGTACTTC.

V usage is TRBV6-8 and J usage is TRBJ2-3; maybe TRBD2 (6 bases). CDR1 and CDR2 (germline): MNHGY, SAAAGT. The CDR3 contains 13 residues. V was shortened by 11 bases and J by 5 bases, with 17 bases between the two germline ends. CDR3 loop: CAGGDGFQDTQYF. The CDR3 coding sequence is TGTGCCGGAGGGGACGGCTTTCAAGATACGCAGTATTTT.

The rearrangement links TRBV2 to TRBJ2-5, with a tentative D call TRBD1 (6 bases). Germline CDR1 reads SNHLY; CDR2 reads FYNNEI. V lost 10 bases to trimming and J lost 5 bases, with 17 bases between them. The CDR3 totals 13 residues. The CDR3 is CATDLQGRETQYF. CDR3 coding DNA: TGTGCCACCGACCTACAGGGAAGGGAGACCCAGTACTTC.

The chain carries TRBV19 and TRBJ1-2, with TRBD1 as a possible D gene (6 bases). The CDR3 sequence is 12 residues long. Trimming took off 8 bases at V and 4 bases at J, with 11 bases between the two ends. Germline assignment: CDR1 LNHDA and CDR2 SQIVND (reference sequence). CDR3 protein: CASGQGLYGYTF. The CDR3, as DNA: TGTGCCAGTGGGCAGGGGCTCTATGGCTACACCTTC.

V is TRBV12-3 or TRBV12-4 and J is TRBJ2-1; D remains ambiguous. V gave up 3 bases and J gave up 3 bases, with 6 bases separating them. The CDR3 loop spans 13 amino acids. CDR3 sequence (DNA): TGTGCCAGCAGTTTGGCGGTCTACAATGAGCAGTTCTTC. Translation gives CASSLAVYNEQFF.

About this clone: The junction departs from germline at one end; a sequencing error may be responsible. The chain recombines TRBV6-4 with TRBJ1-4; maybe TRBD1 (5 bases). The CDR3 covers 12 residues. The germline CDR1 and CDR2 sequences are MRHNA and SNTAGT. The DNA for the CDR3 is TGCGCCCGGGGGGGGAAAAATGAAAAACTGTTTTTT. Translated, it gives CARGGKNEKLFF.

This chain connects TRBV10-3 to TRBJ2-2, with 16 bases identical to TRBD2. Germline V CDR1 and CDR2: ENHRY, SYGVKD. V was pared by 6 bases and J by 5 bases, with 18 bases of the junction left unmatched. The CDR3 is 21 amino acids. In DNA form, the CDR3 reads TGTGCCATCAGGAGAGCTACTCCGGGACTAGCGGGAGGGCCGAGGACCGGGGAGCTGTTTTTT. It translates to CAIRRATPGLAGGPRTGELFF.

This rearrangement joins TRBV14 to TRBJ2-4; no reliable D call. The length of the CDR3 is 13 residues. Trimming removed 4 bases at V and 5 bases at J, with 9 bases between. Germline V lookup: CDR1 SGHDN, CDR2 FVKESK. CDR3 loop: CASSRIKENIQYF. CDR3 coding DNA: TGTGCCAGCAGCCGAATCAAAGAAAACATTCAGTACTTC.

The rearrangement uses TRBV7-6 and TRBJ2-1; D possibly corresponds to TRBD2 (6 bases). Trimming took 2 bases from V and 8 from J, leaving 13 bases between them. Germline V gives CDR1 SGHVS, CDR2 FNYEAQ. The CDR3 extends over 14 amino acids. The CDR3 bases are TGTGCCAGCAGCTTATCCCCGGGAGACCATGAGCAGTTCTTC. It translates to CASSLSPGDHEQFF.

The CDR3 loop is CASSQDSAGGAWEQYF. The CDR3 region has the DNA TGCGCCAGCAGCCAAGACTCAGCGGGAGGGGCTTGGGAGCAGTACTTC. The J gene is TRBJ2-7, the V gene TRBV4-1; 10 positions match TRBD2. The CDR3 extends over 16 amino acids. Germline V gives CDR1 MGHRA, CDR2 YSYEKL. The V gene end was trimmed by 0 bases and the J gene end by 7 bases; junction bases not matched to a gene: 9.

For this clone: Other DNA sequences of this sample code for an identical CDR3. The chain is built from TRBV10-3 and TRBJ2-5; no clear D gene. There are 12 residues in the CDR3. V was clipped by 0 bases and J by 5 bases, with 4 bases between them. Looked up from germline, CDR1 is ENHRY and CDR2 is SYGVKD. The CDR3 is CAISESEETQYF. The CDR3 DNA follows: TGTGCCATCAGTGAGTCGGAGGAGACCCAGTACTTC.

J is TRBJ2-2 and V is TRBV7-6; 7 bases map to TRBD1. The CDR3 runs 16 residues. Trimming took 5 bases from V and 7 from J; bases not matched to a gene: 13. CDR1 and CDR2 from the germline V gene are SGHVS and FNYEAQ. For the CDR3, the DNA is TGTGCCAGCAGCCCGCGTACAGGGGTCAGCAGCGGGGAGCTGTTTTTT. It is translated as CASSPRTGVSSGELFF.

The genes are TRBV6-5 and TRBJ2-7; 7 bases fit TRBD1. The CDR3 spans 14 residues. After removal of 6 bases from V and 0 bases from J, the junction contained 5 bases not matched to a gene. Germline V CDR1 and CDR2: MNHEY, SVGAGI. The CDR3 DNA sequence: TGTGCCAGCAGACTTCGGGACAGCTCCTACGAGCAGTACTTC. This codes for CASRLRDSSYEQYF.

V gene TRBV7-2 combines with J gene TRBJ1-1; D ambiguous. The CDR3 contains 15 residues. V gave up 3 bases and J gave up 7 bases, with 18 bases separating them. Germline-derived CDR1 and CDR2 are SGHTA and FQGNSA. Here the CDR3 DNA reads TGTGCCAGCAGCTTCCTCGGGAGGTCAGTTATTGAAGCTTTCTTT. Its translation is CASSFLGRSVIEAFF.

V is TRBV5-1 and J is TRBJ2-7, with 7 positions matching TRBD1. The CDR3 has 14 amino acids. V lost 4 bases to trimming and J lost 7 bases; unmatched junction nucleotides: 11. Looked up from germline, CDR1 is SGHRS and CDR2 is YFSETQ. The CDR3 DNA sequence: TGCGCCAGCAGCACCACGACAGGGACGGGTGAGCAGTACTTC. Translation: CASSTTTGTGEQYF. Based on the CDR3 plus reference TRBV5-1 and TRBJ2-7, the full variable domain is KAGVTQTPRYLIKTRGQQVTLSCSPISGHRSVSWYQQTPGQGLQFLFEYFSETQRNKGNFPGRFSGRQFSNSRSEMNVSTLELGDSALYLCASSTTTGTGEQYFGPGTRLTVT.

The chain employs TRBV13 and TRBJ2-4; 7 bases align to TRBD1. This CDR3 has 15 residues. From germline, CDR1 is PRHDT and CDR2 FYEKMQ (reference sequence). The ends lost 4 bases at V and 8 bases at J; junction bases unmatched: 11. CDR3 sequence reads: CASSSTSTGLDIQYF. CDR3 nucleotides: TGTGCCAGCAGCTCGACATCGACAGGGCTGGACATTCAGTACTTC.

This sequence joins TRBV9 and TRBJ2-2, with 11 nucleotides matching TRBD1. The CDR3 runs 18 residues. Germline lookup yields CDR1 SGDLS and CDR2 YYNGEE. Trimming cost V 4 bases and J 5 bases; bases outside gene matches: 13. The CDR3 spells CASSLPPGQGAYTGELFF. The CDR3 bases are TGTGCCAGCAGCTTACCACCCGGACAGGGGGCGTATACCGGGGAGCTGTTTTTT.

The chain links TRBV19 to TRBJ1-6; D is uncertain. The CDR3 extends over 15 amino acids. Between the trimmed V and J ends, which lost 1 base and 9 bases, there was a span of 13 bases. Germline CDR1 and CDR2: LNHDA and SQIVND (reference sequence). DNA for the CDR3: TGTGCCAGTAGTATAGTGTTACGGGGAGGTTCACCCCTCCACTTT. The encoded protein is CASSIVLRGGSPLHF.

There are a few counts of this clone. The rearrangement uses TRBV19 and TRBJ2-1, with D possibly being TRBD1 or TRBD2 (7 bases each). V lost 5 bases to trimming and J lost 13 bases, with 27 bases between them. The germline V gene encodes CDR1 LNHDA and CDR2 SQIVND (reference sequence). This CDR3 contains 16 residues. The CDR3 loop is CASSSPTGRANARQFF. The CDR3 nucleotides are TGTGCCAGTAGTTCGCCGACAGGGAGGGCTAACGCGCGACAGTTCTTC.

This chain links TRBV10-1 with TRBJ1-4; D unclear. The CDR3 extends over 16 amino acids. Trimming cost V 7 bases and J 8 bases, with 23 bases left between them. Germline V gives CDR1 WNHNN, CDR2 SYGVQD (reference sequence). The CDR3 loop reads CASTLEGREGREKLFF. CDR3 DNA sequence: TGCGCCAGCACGCTGGAAGGACGGGAGGGTCGAGAAAAACTGTTTTTT.

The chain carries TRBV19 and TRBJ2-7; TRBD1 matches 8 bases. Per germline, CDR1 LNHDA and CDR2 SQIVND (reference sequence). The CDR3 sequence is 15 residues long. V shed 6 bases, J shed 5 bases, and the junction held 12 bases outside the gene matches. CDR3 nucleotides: TGTGCCAGTAGCCCTGGCGGGACAGGAGGGAACGAGCAGTACTTC. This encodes CASSPGGTGGNEQYF.

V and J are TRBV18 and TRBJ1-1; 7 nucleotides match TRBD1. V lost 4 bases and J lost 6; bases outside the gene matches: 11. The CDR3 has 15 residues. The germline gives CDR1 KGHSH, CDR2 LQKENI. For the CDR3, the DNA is TGTGCCAGCTCACTGGGGAGGGGGCGTCTCCCTGAAGCTTTCTTT. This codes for CASSLGRGRLPEAFF. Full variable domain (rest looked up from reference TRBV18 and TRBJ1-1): NAGVMQNPRHLVRRRGQEARLRCSPMKGHSHVYWYRQLPEEGLKFMVYLQKENIIDESGMPKERFSAEFPKEGPSILRIQQVVRGDSAAYFCASSLGRGRLPEAFFGQGTRLTVV.

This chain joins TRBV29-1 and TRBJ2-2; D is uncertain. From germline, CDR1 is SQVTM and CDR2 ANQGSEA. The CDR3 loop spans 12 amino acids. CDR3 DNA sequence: TGCACGTCGGTTGCGAACACCGGGGAGCTGTTTTTT. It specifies CTSVANTGELFF.

CDR3 sequence reads: CASSFPGANVLTF. The CDR3 coding sequence is TGTGCCAGCAGTTTCCCGGGGGCCAACGTCCTGACTTTC. This chain uses TRBV12-3 or TRBV12-4 with TRBJ2-6; D remains ambiguous. V lost 3 bases and J lost 4, with 4 bases in between. There are 13 residues in the CDR3.

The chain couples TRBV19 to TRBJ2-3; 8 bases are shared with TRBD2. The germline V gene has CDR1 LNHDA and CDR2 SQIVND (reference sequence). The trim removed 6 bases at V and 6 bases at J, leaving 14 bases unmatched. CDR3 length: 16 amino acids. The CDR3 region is CASSPRSGSGADTQYF. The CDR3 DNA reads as TGTGCCAGTAGCCCCCGGAGCGGGAGCGGGGCGGATACGCAGTATTTT. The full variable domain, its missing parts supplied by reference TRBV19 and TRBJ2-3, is DGGITQSPKYLFRKEGQNVTLSCEQNLNHDAMYWYRQDPGQGLRLIYYSQIVNDFQKGDIAEGYSVSREKKESFPLTVTSAQKNPTAFYLCASSPRSGSGADTQYFGPGTRLTVL.

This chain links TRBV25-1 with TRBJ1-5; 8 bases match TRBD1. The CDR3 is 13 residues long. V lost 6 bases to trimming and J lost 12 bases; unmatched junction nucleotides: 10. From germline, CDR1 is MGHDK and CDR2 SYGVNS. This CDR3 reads CASSPGGAGVQHF. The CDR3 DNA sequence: TGTGCCAGCAGCCCAGGGGGCGCCGGGGTCCAGCATTTT.

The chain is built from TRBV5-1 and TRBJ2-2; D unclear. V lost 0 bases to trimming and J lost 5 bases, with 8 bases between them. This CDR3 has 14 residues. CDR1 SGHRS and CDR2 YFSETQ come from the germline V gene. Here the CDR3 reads CASSLVQTTGELFF. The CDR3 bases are TGCGCCAGCAGCTTGGTACAGACTACCGGGGAGCTGTTTTTT.